The 25 T cell receptor beta chains listed next were all sequenced from one sample in a study of T cells after posttransplantation cyclophosphamide. Produced via immunoSEQ multiplex PCR; TCRdb's table is partial and in-frame only. This sample carries about 34,000 clones, none of them present only once. Sequenced material: PBMCs. These receptors were collected from a woman between 50 and 59 years old in good health and a related stem cell transplant donor.

This clone was found many times. The V call is TRBV7-3, the J call TRBJ2-3, with TRBD1 identical over 7 bases. Germline CDR1 SGHTA, CDR2 FQGTGA. This CDR3 spans 15 amino acids. V lost 3 bases to trimming and J lost 4 bases; unmatched junction nucleotides: 7. The CDR3 DNA sequence: TGTGCCAGCAGCTTGGGACAGACCGAGGCAGATACGCAGTATTTT. Translated, it gives CASSLGQTEADTQYF.

This clone was recorded at least ten times. The chain uses TRBV7-9 and TRBJ2-3; unclear D gene. V lost 5 bases and J lost 0, with 9 bases in between. Germline CDR1 and CDR2: SEHNR and FQNEAQ (reference sequence). The CDR3 runs 14 residues. This CDR3 is CASSTSTSTDTQYF. The CDR3 DNA is TGTGCCAGCAGCACGAGTACTAGCACAGATACGCAGTATTTT.

There are a few counts of this clone. This chain uses TRBV27 with TRBJ2-5; D is possibly TRBD2 (6 bases). This CDR3 region has 14 residues. Per the germline V gene, CDR1 is MNHEY and CDR2 is SMNVEV (reference sequence). V was shortened by 3 bases and J by 4 bases, with 12 bases between the two germline ends. CDR3 DNA: TGTGCCAGCAGTTTCCGGACGCGGGGAGAGACCCAGTACTTC. Protein product: CASSFRTRGETQYF.

This clone was picked up many times. The chain recombines TRBV7-8 with TRBJ2-5, with 10 bases identical to TRBD1. Germline V gene data show CDR1 as SGHVS and CDR2 as FQNEAQ. The CDR3 spans 15 residues. Trimming at V came to 4 bases and at J to 5 bases, leaving 7 bases not matched to a gene. The CDR3 nucleotides are TGTGCCAGCAGCTCCGGGACAGGGGTTTGGGAGACCCAGTACTTC. This gives the protein CASSSGTGVWETQYF.

The rearrangement joins TRBV9 to TRBJ2-3; TRBD1 matches 11 bases. The CDR3 has 15 residues. Per germline, CDR1 SGDLS and CDR2 YYNGEE. With V trimmed by 2 bases and J by 4 bases, 3 bases remained unmatched. The CDR3 loop reads CASSVGTGGADTQYF. CDR3 nucleotide sequence: TGTGCCAGCAGCGTCGGGACAGGGGGAGCAGATACGCAGTATTTT.

This clone has a count of ten or more. The chain recombines TRBV5-1 with TRBJ1-1; no firm D call. The germline gives CDR1 SGHRS, CDR2 YFSETQ. Trimming left V 4 bases short and J 3 bases short, with 10 bases between. CDR3 length: 13 residues. The CDR3 coding sequence is TGCGCCAGCAGCCAAAATACAGACACTGAAGCTTTCTTT. Translated, it gives CASSQNTDTEAFF.

At least ten counts were recorded for this clone. This chain links TRBV20-1 with TRBJ1-1, with 7 bases lining up with TRBD1. The CDR3 is made up of 10 amino acids. From germline, CDR1 is DFQATT and CDR2 SNEGSKA (reference sequence). With V trimmed by 7 bases and J by 10 bases, 6 bases remained unmatched. In nucleotides, the CDR3 is TGCAGTGGGCAGGGGGTTAGAGCTTTCTTT. Translation: CSGQGVRAFF.

The table lists this clone with many counts. V usage is TRBV6-5 and J usage is TRBJ1-1; perhaps TRBD1 as D (5 bases). The ends were cut back, 8 bases at V and 8 bases at J, with 12 bases in the middle. Germline CDR1 and CDR2: MNHEY and SVGAGI. The CDR3 is 11 amino acids. CDR3 bases: TGTGCCAGCTCATGGGGGGACGAAGCTTTCTTT. It yields the protein CASSWGDEAFF.

This clone was detected many times. The chain uses TRBV19 and TRBJ2-7, with TRBD2 identical over 7 bases. CDR3 size: 17 residues. V shed 7 bases and J 2 bases; nucleotides not matched to a gene: 17. Germline V CDR1 and CDR2: LNHDA, SQIVND (reference sequence). The CDR3: CASIPYSGGRPTYEQYF. The CDR3 DNA is TGTGCCAGTATACCGTACTCTGGCGGGAGACCTACCTACGAGCAGTACTTC. Full variable domain (outside the CDR3, taken from reference TRBV19 and TRBJ2-7): DGGITQSPKYLFRKEGQNVTLSCEQNLNHDAMYWYRQDPGQGLRLIYYSQIVNDFQKGDIAEGYSVSREKKESFPLTVTSAQKNPTAFYLCASIPYSGGRPTYEQYFGPGTRLTVT.

This clone was seen repeatedly, ten times or more. This chain connects TRBV5-6 to TRBJ1-2; the match to TRBD1 covers 8 bases. CDR3 size: 12 residues. Germline V gene lookup returns CDR1 SGHDT and CDR2 YYEEEE. Unmatched junction bases numbered 7, after V lost 7 bases and J lost 8 bases. CDR3 DNA: TGTGCCAGCGGAAATCAGGGGGCAGGCTACACCTTC. It is translated as CASGNQGAGYTF.

This clone was observed many times. The chain has TRBV6-1 and TRBJ2-5; 10 bases match TRBD1. CDR3 length: 15 residues. Trimming cost V 3 bases and J 12 bases; bases outside gene matches: 13. The germline CDR1 and CDR2 sequences are MNHNS and SASEGT. The CDR3 DNA reads as TGTGCCAGCAGTGAGGAGGCGGGACAGGGGCGTCGGGAGTACTTC. This codes for CASSEEAGQGRREYF.

This clone was seen ten or more times. The chain has TRBV19 and TRBJ2-7; D might be TRBD2 (6 bases). V lost 4 bases to trimming and J lost 2 bases, with 9 bases between them. CDR3 length equals 13 residues. Looked up from germline, CDR1 is LNHDA and CDR2 is SQIVND (reference sequence). CDR3 DNA sequence: TGTGCCAGTAGTAGGGGACTGGCCTACGAGCAGTACTTC. This codes for CASSRGLAYEQYF.

This clone has ten or more counts. This chain uses TRBV29-1 with TRBJ2-1; tentatively, D is TRBD2 (5 bases). The CDR3 loop spans 16 amino acids. Germline CDR1 is SQVTM and CDR2 is ANQGSEA. The V gene lost 7 bases and the J gene lost 7 bases, with 26 bases spanning the gap. The CDR3 loop is CSAITRSPTYLNEQFF. CDR3 bases: TGCAGCGCCATAACTAGGTCCCCGACTTATCTGAATGAGCAGTTCTTC.

The sample holds many counts of this clone. The chain has TRBV18 and TRBJ1-3; D not certain. This CDR3 has 15 residues. Germline assignment: CDR1 KGHSH and CDR2 LQKENI. The V end lost 6 bases, the J end lost 0 bases, and 12 bases lay between the germline ends. CDR3 region: CASSHVGDSGNTIYF. The CDR3 DNA sequence: TGTGCCAGCTCGCACGTCGGGGACTCTGGAAACACCATATATTTT.

The table lists this clone with many counts. The rearrangement joins TRBV27 to TRBJ2-7, with 8 bases fitting TRBD1. The CDR3 runs 12 residues. With 5 bases clipped from V and 12 bases from J, the junction kept 9 bases outside the gene matches. In germline, CDR1 is MNHEY, CDR2 SMNVEV (reference sequence). CDR3 loop: CASSLHRGIWYF. The CDR3, as DNA: TGTGCCAGCAGTCTACACAGGGGGATATGGTACTTC.

At least ten counts were recorded for this clone. The chain is built from TRBV20-1 and TRBJ2-7; D uncertain. Germline lookup yields CDR1 DFQATT and CDR2 SNEGSKA (reference sequence). This CDR3 comprises 11 residues. Trimming left V 8 bases short and J 3 bases short, with 11 bases between. The CDR3, as DNA: TGCAGTACCAAGGTGAACTACGAGCAGTACTTC. Translating gives CSTKVNYEQYF.

This clone was seen more than once but under ten times. The genes are TRBV7-8 and TRBJ1-1; a weak D match, TRBD1 (5 bases). Per germline, CDR1 SGHVS and CDR2 FQNEAQ. The CDR3 covers 14 residues. V was shortened by 5 bases and J by 4 bases, with 14 bases between the two germline ends. CDR3 DNA: TGTGCCAGCAGCCCCATTGGGGCCGGCACTGAAGCTTTCTTT. Translated, it gives CASSPIGAGTEAFF.

This clone was recorded many times. The rearrangement uses TRBV15 and TRBJ2-5; D is undetermined. CDR3 length: 16 residues. Germline-derived CDR1 and CDR2 are LNHNV and YYDKDF (reference sequence). The V and J ends lost 5 bases and 4 bases respectively, with 20 bases between them. The CDR3 region is CATSPRLAEVGETQYF. The CDR3 DNA follows: TGTGCCACCAGCCCAAGACTTGCTGAAGTGGGAGAGACCCAGTACTTC.

This clone occurred many times. V is TRBV27 and J is TRBJ2-1, with a weak D call TRBD1 (6 bases). Deletions cut 3 bases from V and 5 bases from J, with 14 bases between. CDR1 and CDR2 (germline): MNHEY, SMNVEV (reference sequence). The CDR3 runs to 15 residues. CDR3 nucleotides: TGTGCCAGCAGTTTCATCAGGGGAATCGACAATGAGCAGTTCTTC. This sequence encodes CASSFIRGIDNEQFF.

This clone was seen repeatedly, ten times or more. V usage is TRBV9 and J usage is TRBJ2-1, with 9 bases matching TRBD2. The CDR3 totals 16 residues. Losses at the gene ends were 5 bases for V and 7 bases for J; bases not matched to a gene: 13. Germline V gene sequence: CDR1 SGDLS, CDR2 YYNGEE. CDR3 amino acids: CASREPVSGRENEQFF. The CDR3 DNA is TGTGCCAGCAGGGAACCCGTTAGCGGGAGAGAGAATGAGCAGTTCTTC.

This clone was recorded at least ten times. This chain uses TRBV27 with TRBJ2-3; 9 bases are shared with TRBD1. CDR3 size: 15 residues. CDR1 and CDR2 (germline): MNHEY, SMNVEV (reference sequence). The V and J ends lost 5 bases and 1 base, in that order; junction bases with no gene match: 4. This CDR3 reads CASSTRDRGTDTQYF. Here the CDR3 DNA reads TGTGCCAGCAGTACCCGGGACAGGGGCACAGATACGCAGTATTTT.

This clone was recorded at least ten times. The chain links TRBV27 to TRBJ2-3; 14 nucleotides align to TRBD2. V lost 5 bases to trimming and J lost 4 bases; unmatched junction nucleotides: 5. The germline CDR1 and CDR2 sequences are MNHEY and SMNVEV (reference sequence). This CDR3 spans 16 amino acids. As DNA, the CDR3 is TGTGCCAGCAGTCGACTAGCGGGAGGGGGGTCAGATACGCAGTATTTT. This sequence encodes CASSRLAGGGSDTQYF.

This clone was detected ten times or more. The chain uses TRBV29-1 and TRBJ2-1; 10 bases fit TRBD2. CDR3 length: 14 residues. CDR1 is SQVTM and CDR2 is ANQGSEA in the germline V gene. After removal of 6 bases from V and 5 bases from J, the junction contained 7 bases not matched to a gene. The CDR3 sequence is CSVEGLAGDNEQFF. In DNA form, the CDR3 reads TGCAGCGTGGAGGGGCTAGCGGGGGACAATGAGCAGTTCTTC.

This clone has a count of ten or more. The chain employs TRBV27 and TRBJ1-5; 8 bases fit TRBD1. Unmatched junction bases numbered 8, after V lost 6 bases and J lost 4 bases. Germline CDR1 MNHEY, CDR2 SMNVEV (reference sequence). The CDR3 totals 15 residues. CDR3 sequence: CASSLLTGGNQPQHF. The CDR3, as DNA: TGTGCCAGCAGCTTACTCACAGGGGGAAATCAGCCCCAGCATTTT.

Ten or more counts support this clone. The chain joins TRBV7-2 to TRBJ2-1; perhaps TRBD2 as D (6 bases). In germline, CDR1 is SGHTA, CDR2 FQGNSA. This CDR3 has 16 residues. V lost 1 base, J lost 7 bases, and 17 bases lay in between. The CDR3 DNA reads TGTGCCAGCAGCTTAGAATGGGACTCCAGTGGGAATGAGCAGTTCTTC. Encoded protein: CASSLEWDSSGNEQFF.